This T cell receptor beta chain was documented in a study of blood T cell repertoires in COVID-19. Study-level background: The origin of the acute and convalescent COVID-19 samples was the United States, Italy and Spain. Sample material is recorded as cDNA or gDNA derived from T cells, B-cell-depleted T cells, or PBMCs.

Original data processing: Estimation of nucleated cell counts was performed using reference gene primer amplification. Sequenced by immunoSEQ multiplex PCR; TCRdb stores in-frame clones only, minus some. That table gives V, J and clone size, and the DNA gave D and trimming. The sample contains 70,000 or so clones, 85% to 90% of which appear only once. The CDR3 contains 14 residues. Germline V gives CDR1 MNHEY, CDR2 SMNVEV (reference sequence). V lost 3 bases, J lost 4 bases, and 4 bases stayed unmatched. The chain couples TRBV27 to TRBJ2-5, with 8 bases lining up with TRBD2. The TCR sequence derives from a man between 65 and 85 years old with active or convalescent COVID-19. Sequenced input: peripheral blood. CDR3 sequence (DNA): TGTGCCAGCAGTTTGTTTGCGGGAGGAGAGACCCAGTACTTC. Translated, it gives CASSLFAGGETQYF.